One sample yielded the 10 T cell receptor beta chains listed below, sequenced in a study of cytomegalovirus exposure and HLA in healthy donors. 13 Jbeta primers and 60 Vbeta primers were used for the PCR. Using immunoSEQ multiplex PCR, the repertoire was profiled, and TCRdb retains in-frame clones only, with some absent. In the table there are 65,000 to 80,000 clones, approximately 79% of which are singletons. The specimen sequenced was PBMCs. The receptors were sampled from a woman aged 40 to 50 in good health and CMV-seropositive.

This sequence joins TRBV4-2 and TRBJ2-5, with 8 bases aligning to TRBD1. J lost 5 bases, V lost 2 bases, and 7 bases had no gene match. CDR3 length: 15 amino acids. Germline CDR1 is LGHNA and CDR2 is YNFKEQ. CDR3 amino acids: CASSQRTGPQETQYF. For the CDR3, the DNA is TGTGCCAGCAGCCAACGGACAGGGCCCCAGGAGACCCAGTACTTC.

This clone was detected only a few times. This chain joins TRBV7-9 and TRBJ2-7; a weak D match, TRBD1 (7 bases). Trimming pared 5 bases from V and 0 bases from J, leaving 26 bases between. Per the germline V gene, CDR1 is SEHNR and CDR2 is FQNEAQ (reference sequence). The CDR3 has 19 residues. The DNA for the CDR3 is TGTGCCAGCAGCCCTATACCGAGTTGGGGGGACAGACGCTCCTACGAGCAGTACTTC. This sequence encodes CASSPIPSWGDRRSYEQYF.

This clone was observed a handful of times. This chain connects TRBV6-5 to TRBJ1-1; weak D call: TRBD1 (5 bases). Trimming shortened V by 0 bases and J by 3 bases, and 8 bases separated the two germline ends. The length of the CDR3 is 14 residues. The germline gives CDR1 MNHEY, CDR2 SVGAGI. The CDR3: CASSYSGAYTEAFF. The CDR3 DNA follows: TGTGCCAGCAGTTACTCAGGGGCCTACACTGAAGCTTTCTTT.

V usage is TRBV5-1 and J usage is TRBJ2-5; the match to TRBD2 covers 7 bases. Germline CDR1 is SGHRS and CDR2 is YFSETQ. The V and J ends lost 10 bases and 0 bases, in that order; junction bases with no gene match: 21. CDR3 length: 18 residues. This CDR3 is CAGRRALGGREHQETQYF. The CDR3 DNA reads TGCGCCGGACGTCGAGCCTTGGGAGGGCGGGAGCACCAAGAGACCCAGTACTTC. Full variable domain (missing parts from reference TRBV5-1 and TRBJ2-5): KAGVTQTPRYLIKTRGQQVTLSCSPISGHRSVSWYQQTPGQGLQFLFEYFSETQRNKGNFPGRFSGRQFSNSRSEMNVSTLELGDSALYLCAGRRALGGREHQETQYFGPGTRLLVL.

The rearrangement links TRBV6-5 to TRBJ1-2, with D uncertain. This CDR3 is 12 amino acids long. V was cut by 6 bases and J by 8 bases, with 13 bases left in between. Germline CDR1 MNHEY, CDR2 SVGAGI. CDR3 residues: CASSPLGYGYTF. The CDR3 bases are TGTGCCAGCAGCCCACTAGGTTACGGCTACACCTTC.

This rearrangement joins TRBV10-3 to TRBJ2-4, with D possibly TRBD1 on 7 matching bases. The CDR3 contains 18 residues. The V gene's germline CDR1 is ENHRY and CDR2 SYGVKD. V was cut by 8 bases and J by 0 bases, with 23 bases left in between. The CDR3 protein is CAIVDRQGGRLAKNIQYF. The DNA of the CDR3 is TGTGCCATCGTTGATCGGCAGGGGGGACGGTTAGCCAAAAACATTCAGTACTTC.

This clone has just one count. The chain has TRBV28 and TRBJ2-7; D is uncertain. Germline-derived CDR1 and CDR2 are MDHEN and SYDVKM. This CDR3 has 14 amino acids. Trimming removed 2 bases from V and 0 bases from J, with 8 bases in between. DNA of the CDR3: TGTGCCAGCAGTTTAGGGCAGTTCTCCTACGAGCAGTACTTC. The encoded protein is CASSLGQFSYEQYF. Supplemented by reference TRBV28 and TRBJ2-7, the full variable domain reads DVKVTQSSRYLVKRTGEKVFLECVQDMDHENMFWYRQDPGLGLRLIYFSYDVKMKEKGDIPEGYSVSREKKERFSLILESASTNQTSMYLCASSLGQFSYEQYFGPGTRLTVT.

V is TRBV28 and J is TRBJ2-1; TRBD2 matches at 14 bases. Looked up from germline, CDR1 is MDHEN and CDR2 is SYDVKM. With 6 bases clipped from V and 8 bases from J, the junction kept 6 bases outside the gene matches. This CDR3 region has 15 residues. The DNA for the CDR3 is TGTGCCAGCAGAAAAGGGACTAGCGGGAGTGATGAGCAGTTCTTC. Translating gives CASRKGTSGSDEQFF.

This clone appeared a few times. The V and J genes are TRBV11-2 and TRBJ2-7, with D possibly TRBD2 on 6 matching bases. V was cut by 5 bases and J by 1 base, with 12 bases left in between. The CDR3 length is 14 residues. Germline V gene lookup returns CDR1 SGHAT and CDR2 FQNNGV. This CDR3 reads CASSDGRQSYEQYF. The CDR3 DNA reads as TGTGCCAGCAGCGACGGGAGACAGTCCTACGAGCAGTACTTC.

In this sample, this clone turned up a few times. The chain couples TRBV7-2 to TRBJ2-1; TRBD1 matches at 8 bases. Germline-derived CDR1 and CDR2 are SGHTA and FQGNSA. V lost 2 bases, J lost 4 bases, and 10 bases stayed unmatched. The CDR3 loop spans 17 amino acids. The CDR3 here is CASSLQATTGGYNEQFF. CDR3 sequence (DNA): TGTGCCAGCAGCTTACAAGCAACAACAGGGGGTTACAATGAGCAGTTCTTC.